These 20 T cell receptor beta chains share one sample of origin, sequenced in a study of Ad26.COV2.S vaccination and SARS-CoV-2 variants. The treatment here: about 20 received Ad26.COV2.S at low or high dose, single or two shots; several received placebo; per-sample allocation not given. Specimen acquisition occurred on day 63 following the initial vaccine or placebo injection. TCRdb's table, derived via immunoSEQ multiplex PCR, lists solely in-frame clones and lacks some. The profile shows about 400,000 clones, approximately 90% of them singletons. Source: peripheral blood, taken in a trial of Ad26.COV2.S vaccine versus placebo. These receptor sequences come from a person aged 18 to 65 who received the Ad26.COV2.S COVID-19 vaccine or a placebo.

This CDR3 reads CASSHSVDREGNTIYF. CDR3 coding DNA: TGTGCCAGCAGTCACTCCGTCGACAGGGAAGGAAACACCATATATTTT. This chain uses TRBV7-9 with TRBJ1-3; the match to TRBD1 covers 7 bases. V shed 6 bases, J shed 4 bases, and the junction held 12 bases outside the gene matches. Germline V lookup: CDR1 SEHNR, CDR2 FQNEAQ (reference sequence). The CDR3 has 16 residues. The variable domain in full, with the rest retrieved from reference TRBV7-9 and TRBJ1-3, is DTGVSQNPRHKITKRGQNVTFRCDPISEHNRLYWYRQTLGQGPEFLTYFQNEAQLEKSRLLSDRFSAERPKGSFSTLEIQRTEQGDSAMYLCASSHSVDREGNTIYFGEGSWLTVV.

In the case of this clone: The same CDR3 is also encoded by other DNA sequences in this sample. The V gene is TRBV12-3 or TRBV12-4, the J gene TRBJ2-5; D gene uncertain. This CDR3 contains 13 residues. Trimming removed 3 bases at V and 3 bases at J, with 8 bases between. CDR3 amino acids: CASSLGQEETQYF. CDR3 sequence (DNA): TGTGCCAGCAGTTTGGGCCAAGAAGAGACCCAGTACTTC.

J is TRBJ1-3 and V is TRBV12-5; D uncertain. Germline V gives CDR1 LGHNT, CDR2 FRNRAP. The CDR3 covers 16 residues. The V end lost 0 bases, the J end lost 0 bases, and 9 bases lay between the germline ends. The CDR3 DNA is TGTGCTAGTGGTTTGGTACACGGATACTCTGGAAACACCATATATTTT. Its translation is CASGLVHGYSGNTIYF.

The V call is TRBV5-8, the J call TRBJ2-7; D tentatively reads TRBD1 or TRBD2 (5 bases each). Germline loops: CDR1 SGHTS, CDR2 YDEGEE. The CDR3 consists of 16 residues. V lost 4 bases and J lost 4, with 21 bases in between. CDR3 amino acids: CASSPRDGPVHYEQYF. CDR3 in DNA: TGTGCCAGCAGCCCACGGGACGGCCCTGTTCATTACGAGCAGTACTTC.

V gene TRBV30 combines with J gene TRBJ2-4; D is ambiguous. Germline values: CDR1 GTSNPN, CDR2 SVGIG (reference sequence). Trimming removed 1 base from V and 2 bases from J, with 6 bases in between. The CDR3 loop spans 13 amino acids. For the CDR3, the DNA is TGTGCCTGGAGTGCGGGTCCCAAAAACATTCAGTACTTC. Its protein is CAWSAGPKNIQYF.

The DNA for the CDR3 is TGTGCCAGTAGCTATCTCTCTGGAAACACCATATATTTT. Translation: CASSYLSGNTIYF. This rearrangement joins TRBV19 to TRBJ1-3; unclear D gene. Germline CDR1 and CDR2: LNHDA and SQIVND (reference sequence). Trimming took 6 bases from V and 0 from J, leaving 6 bases between them. The CDR3 runs to 13 residues. The whole variable domain, remainder taken from reference TRBV19 and TRBJ1-3, is DGGITQSPKYLFRKEGQNVTLSCEQNLNHDAMYWYRQDPGQGLRLIYYSQIVNDFQKGDIAEGYSVSREKKESFPLTVTSAQKNPTAFYLCASSYLSGNTIYFGEGSWLTVV.

The J gene is TRBJ1-3, the V gene TRBV6-5, with unresolved D. The CDR3 has 13 residues. Germline assignment: CDR1 MNHEY and CDR2 SVGAGI. V lost 8 bases to trimming and J lost 0 bases, with 8 bases between them. The CDR3 DNA sequence: TGTGCCAGCTCCTCGCTCTCTGGAAACACCATATATTTT. It specifies CASSSLSGNTIYF.

The CDR3 region is CAISEQGASNYGYTF. In DNA, the CDR3 is TGTGCCATCAGTGAACAGGGGGCTTCTAACTATGGCTACACCTTC. This rearrangement joins TRBV10-3 to TRBJ1-2, with 9 bases aligning to TRBD1. Germline V gene lookup returns CDR1 ENHRY and CDR2 SYGVKD. CDR3 size: 15 residues. V gave up 3 bases and J gave up 0 bases; unmatched junction bases: 2.

The gene calls are TRBV5-6 and TRBJ2-2; D is unresolved. The CDR3 covers 15 residues. The germline V gene encodes CDR1 SGHDT and CDR2 YYEEEE. The V end was cut by 1 base, the J end by 5 bases, with 12 bases between. CDR3 sequence: CASSLNSRSTGELFF. The CDR3 DNA follows: TGTGCCAGCAGCTTGAATAGCAGATCAACCGGGGAGCTGTTTTTT.

This clone was detected only a few times. The J gene is TRBJ2-7, the V gene TRBV5-4; 9 positions agree with TRBD1. The CDR3 sequence is 15 residues long. Germline V gives CDR1 SGHNT, CDR2 YYREEE (reference sequence). Germline trimming cut 7 bases from V and 6 bases from J; bases unmatched to any gene: 14. The DNA for the CDR3 is TGTGCCAGCCGTCCGGGACAGGGTCGGGTGGGCGAGCAGTACTTC. It yields the protein CASRPGQGRVGEQYF.

The V and J genes are TRBV2 and TRBJ1-1, with TRBD1 matching over 8 bases. The J segment lost 1 base and the V segment lost 9 bases, leaving 10 bases of the junction unmatched. The CDR3 contains 15 residues. CDR1 SNHLY and CDR2 FYNNEI come from the germline V gene. CDR3 DNA: TGTGCCAGTCGAGTGGCAACAGGGGGGAACACTGAAGCTTTCTTT. Translation: CASRVATGGNTEAFF.

The rearrangement joins TRBV27 to TRBJ2-1; D might be TRBD1 (6 bases). Germline V gene sequence: CDR1 MNHEY, CDR2 SMNVEV (reference sequence). Deletions cut 6 bases from V and 0 bases from J, with 15 bases between. The CDR3 has 16 residues. The CDR3 region is CASSVLQGSSYNEQFF. The CDR3 nucleotides read TGTGCCAGCAGCGTCCTACAGGGTAGCTCCTACAATGAGCAGTTCTTC.

The gene calls are TRBV3-1 (or the pseudogene TRBV3-2) and TRBJ1-2; 7 bases fit TRBD1. The CDR3 consists of 14 residues. V lost 3 bases and J lost 7; bases outside the gene matches: 8. Germline-derived CDR1 and CDR2 are LGHDT and YNNKEL (reference sequence). CDR3 loop: CASSHLTGVSGYTF. As DNA, the CDR3 is TGTGCCAGCAGCCATCTTACAGGGGTGAGTGGCTACACCTTC.

This clone has a single count. The chain employs TRBV6-2 or TRBV6-3 and TRBJ1-5, with 9 bases identical to TRBD1. Germline V gene sequence: CDR1 MNHEY, CDR2 SVGEGT. V shed 5 bases and J 1 base; nucleotides not matched to a gene: 6. The CDR3 sequence is 16 residues long. The chain's CDR3 is CASSGPTGGSNQPQHF. DNA of the CDR3: TGTGCCAGCAGTGGACCGACAGGGGGAAGCAATCAGCCCCAGCATTTT.

V is TRBV10-3 and J is TRBJ1-3; TRBD1 matches at 10 bases. This CDR3 comprises 14 residues. Germline loops: CDR1 ENHRY, CDR2 SYGVKD. J gave up 2 bases and V 6 bases, and 1 base lay outside the gene matches. Here the CDR3 DNA reads TGTGCCATCAGCGGGACAGGGGCTGGAAACACCATATATTTT. Residues: CAISGTGAGNTIYF.

V and J are TRBV5-1 and TRBJ2-2; D is ambiguous. V was pared by 2 bases and J by 2 bases, with 7 bases between. The CDR3 consists of 14 residues. The germline CDR1 and CDR2 sequences are SGHRS and YFSETQ. The CDR3 here is CASSFGRNTGELFF. Here the CDR3 DNA reads TGCGCCAGCAGCTTCGGCCGAAACACCGGGGAGCTGTTTTTT.

On this clone: This sample includes further DNA sequences coding for the same CDR3. The J gene is TRBJ1-3, the V gene TRBV10-1, with D unresolved. Germline CDR1 reads WNHNN; CDR2 reads SYGVQD (reference sequence). The CDR3 extends over 13 amino acids. V lost 6 bases, J lost 0 bases, and 6 bases lay in between. Here the CDR3 reads CASRASSGNTIYF. The DNA for the CDR3 is TGCGCCAGCAGGGCGAGCTCTGGAAACACCATATATTTT.

The chain combines TRBV5-1 with TRBJ2-5, with no clear D. The CDR3 is 15 residues long. The V gene lost 0 bases and the J gene lost 4 bases, with 13 bases spanning the gap. Germline V CDR1 and CDR2: SGHRS, YFSETQ. CDR3 bases: TGCGCCAGCAGCTTGGCCCTATCGCAACGAGAGACCCAGTACTTC. Its protein is CASSLALSQRETQYF. The whole variable domain, filled in from reference TRBV5-1 and TRBJ2-5, reads KAGVTQTPRYLIKTRGQQVTLSCSPISGHRSVSWYQQTPGQGLQFLFEYFSETQRNKGNFPGRFSGRQFSNSRSEMNVSTLELGDSALYLCASSLALSQRETQYFGPGTRLLVL.

The V and J genes are TRBV13 and TRBJ1-1; 7 nucleotides align to TRBD1. Trimming at V came to 4 bases and at J to 3 bases, leaving 2 bases not matched to a gene. This CDR3 is 13 amino acids long. Germline CDR1 reads PRHDT; CDR2 reads FYEKMQ (reference sequence). In DNA form, the CDR3 reads TGTGCCAGCAGCTCGGGACAGCACACTGAAGCTTTCTTT. Amino acid sequence: CASSSGQHTEAFF.

The gene calls are TRBV7-8 and TRBJ1-1; D may be TRBD1 (6 bases). This CDR3 contains 15 residues. CDR1 is SGHVS, CDR2 FQNEAQ, per germline. Between the trimmed V and J ends, which lost 2 bases and 7 bases, there was a span of 17 bases. CDR3 nucleotides: TGTGCCAGCAGCTTACCAAGGAGGGGGAGGGGTGAAGCTTTCTTT. Amino acids: CASSLPRRGRGEAFF.